Shown below are 14 T cell receptor beta chains from a single sample sequenced in a study of T cells expressing NK-cell markers. Each CDR3 protein gets one entry in TCRdb, which reprocessed the 5' RACE reads and gives no DNA. This sample's table reports about 260,000 distinct CDR3 sequences. The sequencing sample was made of blood T cells: a sorted CD56 or NKG2C T cell subset, CD4+ or CD8+ T cells, or bulk PBMC T cells (not recorded which). The source is a woman aged 18 to 75 in good health.

V usage is TRBV18 and J usage is TRBJ1-2; checking the TCRdb D call of TRBD1 is not possible without DNA. Germline V gene lookup returns CDR1 KGHSH and CDR2 LQKENI. This CDR3 spans 12 amino acids. CDR3 protein: CASSPPGGGYTF.

The V call is TRBV7-3, the J call TRBJ1-1. From germline, CDR1 is SGHTA and CDR2 FQGTGA. The CDR3 runs 12 residues. The CDR3 is CASTSTHTEAFF.

This sequence joins TRBV4-3 and TRBJ2-2. This CDR3 is built from 13 residues. CDR1 LGHNA and CDR2 YSLEER come from the germline V gene. The CDR3 spells CASSQVLAGELFF.

V gene TRBV29-1 combines with J gene TRBJ2-1; TCRdb reports TRBD2, a call that lacks DNA to check it against. There are 16 residues in the CDR3. Germline V gives CDR1 SQVTM, CDR2 ANQGSEA. The CDR3 loop reads CSVDPESTSGYNEQFF.

The CDR3 loop is CASRAQWATNEKLFF. The genes are TRBV12-3 or TRBV12-4 and TRBJ1-4. This CDR3 has 15 amino acids.

The chain joins TRBV5-4 to TRBJ2-7; with no DNA, the TCRdb D assignment of TRBD1 cannot be verified. Germline V CDR1 and CDR2: SGHNT, YYREEE (reference sequence). The CDR3 loop spans 14 amino acids. The CDR3: CASSPTGTEYEQYF.

This chain connects TRBV2 to TRBJ2-5; TCRdb indicates TRBD2, and absent DNA this call remains unverified. Germline-derived CDR1 and CDR2 are SNHLY and FYNNEI. The CDR3 is 14 residues long. The CDR3 region is CASNLLVRGETQYF. Together with reference TRBV2 and TRBJ2-5, the CDR3 gives the full variable domain: EPEVTQTPSHQVTQMGQEVILRCVPISNHLYFYWYRQILGQKVEFLVSFYNNEISEKSEIFDDQFSVERPDGSNFTLKIRSTKLEDSAMYFCASNLLVRGETQYFGPGTRLLVL.

Here the CDR3 reads CASRPKGSYNEQFF. The chain employs TRBV19 and TRBJ2-1; without DNA, the TCRdb call of TRBD1 cannot be checked. CDR1 LNHDA and CDR2 SQIVND come from the germline V gene (reference sequence). CDR3 length: 14 amino acids.

V and J are TRBV29-1 and TRBJ1-1. CDR3 length equals 12 residues. Per germline, CDR1 SQVTM and CDR2 ANQGSEA. The CDR3 sequence: CSVDARRDEAFF.

The rearrangement links TRBV12-3 or TRBV12-4 to TRBJ1-1; the D call of TRBD1 rests on TCRdb alone, since no DNA is present to check it. The CDR3 is made up of 17 amino acids. CDR3: CASSLYMQKGEQTEAFF.

The chain couples TRBV15 to TRBJ1-1; TCRdb picks TRBD1, but there is no DNA to check that call. The CDR3 sequence is 17 residues long. Germline V gives CDR1 LNHNV, CDR2 YYDKDF (reference sequence). The CDR3 sequence is CATSRAGTVPRDTEAFF.

The genes are TRBV20-1 and TRBJ2-2; TCRdb's D call of TRBD1 is untestable without DNA. The CDR3 is 17 amino acids. Germline V lookup: CDR1 DFQATT, CDR2 SNEGSKA (reference sequence). The CDR3 loop reads CSARNGQGATNTGELFF.

CDR3 region: CASSPDRLLIYGYTF. This chain uses TRBV18 with TRBJ1-2; the D call from TCRdb, TRBD1, cannot be confirmed without DNA. The CDR3 is 15 amino acids. Germline CDR1 is KGHSH and CDR2 is LQKENI.

V and J are TRBV7-9 and TRBJ2-3. The germline V gene encodes CDR1 SEHNR and CDR2 FQNEAQ (reference sequence). The CDR3 has 15 residues. CDR3 protein: CASSLRLSETDTQYF. Full variable domain (outside the CDR3, taken from reference TRBV7-9 and TRBJ2-3): DTGVSQNPRHKITKRGQNVTFRCDPISEHNRLYWYRQTLGQGPEFLTYFQNEAQLEKSRLLSDRFSAERPKGSFSTLEIQRTEQGDSAMYLCASSLRLSETDTQYFGPGTRLTVL.